What follows is one TCR beta chain and its context. This sample was included in a study of blood T cell repertoires in COVID-19. Per the original data handling: Reference gene primer amplification yielded estimated nucleated cell counts. Using immunoSEQ multiplex PCR, the repertoire was profiled, and TCRdb retains in-frame clones only, with some absent. V and J calls plus clone size are reproduced from that table; the DNA served to infer D and trimming. The repertoire holds 200,000 or so clones, with approximately 84% as singletons. The clonotype comes from a woman aged 55-69 years with acute or convalescent COVID-19. Sequencing was carried out using peripheral blood.

CDR3 sequence: CASSQDKGAIEKLFF. Written as DNA, the CDR3 is TGTGCCAGCAGCCAAGATAAGGGGGCGATTGAAAAACTGTTTTTT. The V gene is TRBV4-2, the J gene TRBJ1-4, with TRBD1 matching over 7 bases. The CDR3 has 15 residues. Trimming took 0 bases from V and 7 from J; bases not matched to a gene: 5. CDR1 LGHNA and CDR2 YNFKEQ come from the germline V gene.